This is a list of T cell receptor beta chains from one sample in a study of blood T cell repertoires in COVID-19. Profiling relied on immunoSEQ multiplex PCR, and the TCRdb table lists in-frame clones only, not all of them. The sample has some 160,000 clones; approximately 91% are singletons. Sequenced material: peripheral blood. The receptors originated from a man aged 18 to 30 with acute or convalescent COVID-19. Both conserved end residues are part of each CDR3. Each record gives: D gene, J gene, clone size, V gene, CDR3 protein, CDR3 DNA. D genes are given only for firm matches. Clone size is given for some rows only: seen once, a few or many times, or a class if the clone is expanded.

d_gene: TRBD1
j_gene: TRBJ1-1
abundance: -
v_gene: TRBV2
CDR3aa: CASRGQARGTEAFF
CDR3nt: TGTGCCAGCAGGGGACAGGCGAGGGGCACTGAAGCTTTCTTT

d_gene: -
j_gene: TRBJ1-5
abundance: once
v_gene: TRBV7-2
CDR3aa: CASSPRRDNQPQHF
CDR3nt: TGTGCCAGCAGCCCCAGACGGGACAATCAGCCCCAGCATTTT

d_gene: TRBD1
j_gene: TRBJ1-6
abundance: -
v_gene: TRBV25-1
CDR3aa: CASSEYDRVSYNSPLHF
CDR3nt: TGTGCCAGCAGTGAATATGACAGGGTTTCCTATAATTCACCCCTCCACTTT

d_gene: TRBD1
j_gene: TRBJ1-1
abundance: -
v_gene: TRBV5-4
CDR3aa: CASSLGGGLHTEAFF
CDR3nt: TGTGCCAGCAGCTTAGGGGGCGGTTTGCACACTGAAGCTTTCTTT

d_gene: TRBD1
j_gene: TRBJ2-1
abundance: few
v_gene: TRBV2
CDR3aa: CASPGQGRNNEQFF
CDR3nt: TGTGCCAGCCCTGGACAGGGAAGAAACAATGAGCAGTTCTTC

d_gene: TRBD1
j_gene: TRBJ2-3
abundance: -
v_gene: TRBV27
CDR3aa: CASNDRGPRTDTQYF
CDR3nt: TGTGCCAGCAACGACAGGGGGCCACGCACAGATACGCAGTATTTT

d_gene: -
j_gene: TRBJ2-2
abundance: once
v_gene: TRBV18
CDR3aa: CASSPSGSNTGELFF
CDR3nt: TGTGCCAGCTCACCAAGCGGGTCTAACACCGGGGAGCTGTTTTTT

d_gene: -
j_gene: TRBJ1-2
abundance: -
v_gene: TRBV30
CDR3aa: CAWTLTRGEGYTF
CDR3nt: TGTGCCTGGACCCTAACTCGGGGGGAGGGCTACACCTTC

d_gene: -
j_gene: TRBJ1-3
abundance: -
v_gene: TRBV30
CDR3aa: CAWSVQGGSGNTIYF
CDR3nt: TGTGCCTGGAGTGTACAAGGGGGCTCTGGAAACACCATATATTTT

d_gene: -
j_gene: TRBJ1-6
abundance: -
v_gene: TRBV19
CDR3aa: CASSMSSGGQGPNSPLHF
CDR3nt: TGTGCCAGTAGTATGAGTTCCGGTGGGCAGGGGCCGAATTCACCCCTCCACTTT

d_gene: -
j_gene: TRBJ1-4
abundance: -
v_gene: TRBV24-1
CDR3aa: CATSDSAGVREKLFF
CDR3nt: TGTGCCACCAGTGACTCGGCAGGGGTTAGGGAAAAACTGTTTTTT

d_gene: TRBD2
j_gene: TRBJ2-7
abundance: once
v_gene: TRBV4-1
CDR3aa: CASSQDGASGYEQYF
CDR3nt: TGCGCCAGCAGCCAAGATGGCGCTAGCGGGTACGAGCAGTACTTC

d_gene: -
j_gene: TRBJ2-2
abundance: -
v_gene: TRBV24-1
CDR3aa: CATSDRGSPTTGELFF
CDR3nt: TGTGCCACCAGTGACCGGGGGAGCCCTACGACCGGGGAGCTGTTTTTT

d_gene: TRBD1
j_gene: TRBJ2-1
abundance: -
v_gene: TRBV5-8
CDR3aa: CASSLTGASGNEQFF
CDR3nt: TGTGCCAGCAGCTTGACAGGGGCCTCCGGGAATGAGCAGTTCTTC

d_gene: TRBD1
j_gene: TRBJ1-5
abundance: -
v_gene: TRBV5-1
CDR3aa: CASSIGTGNNQPQHF
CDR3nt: TGCGCCAGCAGCATCGGGACAGGCAACAATCAGCCCCAGCATTTT

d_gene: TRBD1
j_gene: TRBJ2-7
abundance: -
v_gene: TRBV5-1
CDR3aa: CASSLDLRTGPSYEQYF
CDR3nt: TGCGCCAGCAGCTTGGATCTTAGGACAGGGCCCTCCTACGAGCAGTACTTC

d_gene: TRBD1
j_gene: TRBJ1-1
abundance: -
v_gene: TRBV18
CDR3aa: CASSQGQLNTEAFF
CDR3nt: TGTGCCAGCTCCCAGGGACAGCTTAACACTGAAGCTTTCTTT

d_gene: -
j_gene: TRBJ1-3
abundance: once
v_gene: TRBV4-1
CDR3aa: CASSQDRQQSSGNTIYF
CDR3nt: TGCGCCAGCAGCCAAGATAGGCAACAGAGCTCTGGAAACACCATATATTTT

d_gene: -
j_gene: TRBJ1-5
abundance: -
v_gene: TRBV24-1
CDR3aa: CATSEPGSNQPQHF
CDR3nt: TGTGCCACCAGTGAACCCGGTAGCAATCAGCCCCAGCATTTT

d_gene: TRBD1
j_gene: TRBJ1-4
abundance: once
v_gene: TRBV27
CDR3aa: CASRYRQGRGEKLFF
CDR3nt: TGTGCCAGCAGATACAGACAGGGGAGGGGTGAAAAACTGTTTTTT

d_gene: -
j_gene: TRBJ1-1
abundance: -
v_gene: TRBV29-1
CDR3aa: CSVEVGGTEAFF
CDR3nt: TGCAGCGTTGAAGTCGGTGGCACTGAAGCTTTCTTT

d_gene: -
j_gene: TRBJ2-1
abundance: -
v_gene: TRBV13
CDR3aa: CASSLARDNTYNEQFF
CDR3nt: TGTGCCAGCAGCTTGGCCCGGGACAATACCTACAATGAGCAGTTCTTC

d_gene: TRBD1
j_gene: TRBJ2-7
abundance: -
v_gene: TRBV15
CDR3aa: CATSSGDRGSYEQYF
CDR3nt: TGTGCCACCAGCAGTGGGGACAGGGGTTCCTACGAGCAGTACTTC